This TCR beta chain was identified in a study of cytotoxic CD8 clonotypes in ibrutinib-treated CLL. The study, taken as a whole, reports: Shared public clonotypes were rare, and on treatment they either got smaller or stayed the same. Clonality went up at the time of ibrutinib response, stayed stable in sustained remission, and later dropped back toward its baseline level at progression.

Depth targeted 1 in 200,000 to 1 in 1 million T cells, averaging 10x coverage per clonotype. Assay used: immunoSEQ multiplex PCR; TCRdb lists only in-frame clones, some missing. The sample holds approximately 160,000 clones, 88% seen once. Germline CDR1 reads SGHNT; CDR2 reads YENEEA. The length of the CDR3 is 16 residues. The ends were cut back, 0 bases at V and 2 bases at J, with 13 bases in the middle. A remark on this clone: No antigen is known for it.

Source: PBMCs, taken at disease progression, from a patient treated with ibrutinib. The chain recombines TRBV11-3 with TRBJ1-2, with D unresolved. This TCR was sampled from a human donor with chronic lymphocytic leukemia. The CDR3: CASSLDPGESNYGYTF. For the CDR3, the DNA is TGTGCCAGCAGCTTAGATCCCGGCGAGAGCAACTATGGCTACACCTTC.